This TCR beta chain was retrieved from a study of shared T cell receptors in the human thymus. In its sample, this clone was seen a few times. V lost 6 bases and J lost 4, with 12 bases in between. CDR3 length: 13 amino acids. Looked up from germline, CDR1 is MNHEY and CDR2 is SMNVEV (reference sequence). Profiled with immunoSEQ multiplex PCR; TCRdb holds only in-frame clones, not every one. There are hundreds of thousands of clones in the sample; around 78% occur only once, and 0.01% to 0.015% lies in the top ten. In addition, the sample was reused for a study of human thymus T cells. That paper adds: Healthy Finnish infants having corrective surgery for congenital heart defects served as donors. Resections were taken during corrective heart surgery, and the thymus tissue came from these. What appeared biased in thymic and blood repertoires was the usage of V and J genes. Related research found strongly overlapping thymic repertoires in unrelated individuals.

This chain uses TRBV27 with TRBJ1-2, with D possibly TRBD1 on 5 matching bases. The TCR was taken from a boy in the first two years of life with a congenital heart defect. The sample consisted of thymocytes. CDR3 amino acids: CASRSRGSYGYTF. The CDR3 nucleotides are TGTGCCAGCAGGAGCCGGGGGAGCTATGGCTACACCTTC.